This entry features one TCR beta chain sequence. The sample belongs to a study of blood T cell repertoires in COVID-19. Only in-frame clones appear in the TCRdb table, and some are missing; sequencing was by immunoSEQ multiplex PCR. Altogether 300,000 to 400,000 clones are present, roughly 90% being singletons, with the ten largest covering approximately 5.2%. Germline CDR1 SGHNT, CDR2 YENEEA. Trimming left V 1 base short and J 5 bases short, with 12 bases between. CDR3 length: 15 residues. This sequence joins TRBV11-3 and TRBJ2-1, with D perhaps matching TRBD2 (5 bases). The clonotype was recovered from a man in his 60s who had recovered from COVID-19. Input material: PBMCs or T cells enriched from blood (not recorded which). The CDR3, as DNA: TGTGCCAGCAGCTTAGGGGAGTTGTGGAACAATGAGCAGTTCTTC. Its translation: CASSLGELWNNEQFF.